A single sample is the source of the 13 T cell receptor beta chains below, sequenced in a study of shared T cell receptors in the human thymus. The protocol was immunoSEQ multiplex PCR, while the TCRdb copy is restricted to in-frame clones and leaves out a portion. Among hundreds of thousands of clones listed, 70% to 90% were seen once. This same sample was also part of a study on human thymus T cells.

The sequenced sample was thymocytes. The receptors shown here come from a boy under three years old with a congenital heart defect.

This rearrangement joins TRBV5-6 to TRBJ1-3, with D unclear. The germline V gene has CDR1 SGHDT and CDR2 YYEEEE. The CDR3 has 16 amino acids. Trimming removed 0 bases from V and 0 bases from J, with 10 bases in between. The CDR3 coding sequence is TGTGCCAGCAGCTTGGACAGCCATCCCTCTGGAAACACCATATATTTT. Translated: CASSLDSHPSGNTIYF.

The chain couples TRBV28 to TRBJ1-5; no reliable D call. This CDR3 has 14 residues. Germline V gene sequence: CDR1 MDHEN, CDR2 SYDVKM. The V end lost 7 bases, the J end lost 10 bases, and 20 bases lay between the germline ends. CDR3 coding DNA: TGTGCCAGCACCCTTTGGCGGGGAATAGGCCCCCAGCATTTT. It encodes CASTLWRGIGPQHF.

This chain joins TRBV15 and TRBJ2-1, with 10 positions matching TRBD2. This CDR3 contains 18 residues. V lost 0 bases, J lost 5 bases, and 10 bases stayed unmatched. Per the germline V gene, CDR1 is LNHNV and CDR2 is YYDKDF (reference sequence). The DNA for the CDR3 is TGTGCCACCAGCAGAGATCAGCCCGAGCGGGAGGGGGACAATGAGCAGTTCTTC. Its translation is CATSRDQPEREGDNEQFF.

This chain links TRBV27 with TRBJ2-1; a possible D gene is TRBD2 (5 bases). Germline CDR1 MNHEY, CDR2 SMNVEV (reference sequence). This CDR3 is 11 amino acids long. V was cut by 7 bases and J by 9 bases, with 10 bases left in between. The CDR3 bases are TGTGCCAGCATGACTACCGGTGAGCAGTTCTTC. The encoded protein is CASMTTGEQFF.

The V and J genes are TRBV6-5 and TRBJ1-1; a weak D match, TRBD1 (5 bases). The CDR3 spans 14 residues. The V and J ends lost 4 bases and 0 bases respectively, with 9 bases between them. Germline loops: CDR1 MNHEY, CDR2 SVGAGI. CDR3 amino acids: CASSFTGVNTEAFF. The CDR3 DNA reads TGTGCCAGCAGTTTCACAGGAGTGAACACTGAAGCTTTCTTT.

The chain employs TRBV5-1 and TRBJ2-7; 14 bases line up with TRBD2. The CDR3 is 16 amino acids. The germline V gene encodes CDR1 SGHRS and CDR2 YFSETQ. Unmatched junction bases numbered 9, after V lost 4 bases and J lost 6 bases. CDR3 coding DNA: TGCGCCAGCAGCCCAGATGGGACTAGCGGGAGAATCGAGCAGTACTTC. This codes for CASSPDGTSGRIEQYF.

This chain joins TRBV11-1 and TRBJ2-7; the D gene is possibly TRBD1 (5 bases). Germline V gives CDR1 SGHAT, CDR2 FQDESV (reference sequence). The CDR3 runs to 15 residues. Trimming left V 6 bases short and J 0 bases short, with 15 bases between. In DNA, the CDR3 is TGTGCCAGCAGGACAAACGGACATTACTCCTACGAGCAGTACTTC. Translated, it gives CASRTNGHYSYEQYF.

This chain connects TRBV27 to TRBJ2-7; the D gene is possibly TRBD1 (5 bases). The germline gives CDR1 MNHEY, CDR2 SMNVEV (reference sequence). Trimming took off 9 bases at V and 0 bases at J, with 18 bases between the two ends. There are 15 residues in the CDR3. CDR3 loop: CASYGHGPTSYEQYF. The CDR3 DNA follows: TGTGCCAGTTACGGACATGGGCCCACCTCCTACGAGCAGTACTTC.

The V call is TRBV25-1, the J call TRBJ2-3; D is ambiguous. The ends were cut back, 3 bases at V and 2 bases at J, with 15 bases in the middle. The CDR3 spans 16 residues. The germline gives CDR1 MGHDK, CDR2 SYGVNS. Written as DNA, the CDR3 is TGTGCCAGCAGTGACCTGACTCCGATCGACACAGATACGCAGTATTTT. Its protein is CASSDLTPIDTDTQYF.

The chain joins TRBV7-9 to TRBJ1-5, with D maybe TRBD1 (6 bases). Germline CDR1 and CDR2: SEHNR and FQNEAQ (reference sequence). The CDR3 is 16 residues long. The V and J ends lost 5 bases and 3 bases respectively, with 17 bases between them. The CDR3 nucleotides are TGTGCCAGCAGCGAACAGGGCGGAGGCTCCAATCAGCCCCAGCATTTT. Its protein is CASSEQGGGSNQPQHF.

The chain has TRBV19 and TRBJ2-1; possibly TRBD2 for D (6 bases). Trimming left V 5 bases short and J 0 bases short, with 20 bases between. CDR3 size: 18 residues. Germline CDR1 reads LNHDA; CDR2 reads SQIVND (reference sequence). The CDR3, as DNA: TGTGCCAGTAGTGATCTAGCGACACACGCGAGCTCCTACAATGAGCAGTTCTTC. It codes for CASSDLATHASSYNEQFF.

This clone has only one observation. This chain joins TRBV18 and TRBJ2-3, with 9 bases matching TRBD2. J lost 7 bases, V lost 3 bases, and 8 bases had no gene match. Germline values: CDR1 KGHSH, CDR2 LQKENI. The CDR3 consists of 15 residues. The CDR3 bases are TGTGCCAGCTCACCTCCGCTAGCGGGGCTAAATACGCAGTATTTT. The encoded protein is CASSPPLAGLNTQYF.

The chain has TRBV7-2 and TRBJ2-7; the D is unclear. V was clipped by 5 bases and J by 4 bases, with 12 bases between them. Germline CDR1 reads SGHTA; CDR2 reads FQGNSA. CDR3 size: 13 residues. CDR3 residues: CASSHAAFYEQYF. The CDR3 DNA sequence: TGTGCCAGCAGCCACGCGGCATTTTACGAGCAGTACTTC.